A selection of T cell receptor beta chains follows, all from one sample in a study of T cell repertoires in cytomegalovirus infection. The antigens of these receptors remain unknown. TCRdb called the reads again in MiXCR, with one record for every CDR3 protein. The sample lists tens of thousands of distinct CDR3 sequences, 20% to 25% seen once, with 65% to 85% in the top ten. The specimen comprised CD8+ T cells from cultured PBMCs, sampled from culture after CMV antigen stimulation. These receptors were collected from a human donor in good health (CMV status not recorded). Some clones in this sample may be carry-over from other donors' samples. Both conserved end residues are part of each CDR3. D genes are given only for firm matches. Rows give clone size only sometimes, using once, few, many, or a class for an expanded clone.

cdr3_aa cdr3_nt v_call clone_size d_call j_call
CASSTTGGRGQPQHF TGTGCCAGCAGTACGACAGGGGGCCGGGGTCAGCCCCAGCATTTT TRBV12-3/TRBV12-4 few TRBD1 TRBJ1-5
CASSRTSGGRSLYEQYF TGCGCCAGCAGCCGAACCAGCGGGGGGCGATCTCTCTACGAGCAGTACTTC TRBV4-1 - TRBD2 TRBJ2-7
CASSTDRGPDTEAFF TGTGCCAGCAGTACGGACAGGGGGCCCGACACTGAAGCTTTCTTT TRBV27 - TRBD1 TRBJ1-1
CASSAPPGLAALYQETQYF TGTGCCAGCAGCGCCCCCCCGGGACTAGCGGCATTGTACCAAGAGACCCAGTACTTC TRBV7-2 few TRBD2 TRBJ2-5
CASSWTGANQPQHF TGTGCCAGCAGCTGGACAGGGGCCAATCAGCCCCAGCATTTT TRBV7-2 - TRBD1 TRBJ1-5
CASSFLRGYSEAFF TGTGCCAGCAGCTTTCTCCGGGGGTACTCTGAAGCTTTCTTT TRBV7-2 few - TRBJ1-1
CASSSGGGYYGYTF TGTGCCAGCAGCTCCGGGGGCGGGTACTATGGCTACACCTTC TRBV6-1 few - TRBJ1-2
CASSLNRALDGYTF TGTGCCAGCAGTCTCAACAGGGCTCTCGATGGCTACACCTTC TRBV6-5 once - TRBJ1-2
CASSSAPRDRGPNQPQHF TGTGCCAGCAGCTCTGCCCCCCGGGACAGGGGACCGAATCAGCCCCAGCATTTT TRBV7-2 - TRBD1 TRBJ1-5
CASSLGQGHGYTF TGCGCCAGCAGCTTAGGACAGGGCCATGGCTACACCTTC TRBV5-1 - TRBD1 TRBJ1-2
CASSQFLNQPQHF TGCGCCAGCAGCCAGTTTTTAAATCAGCCCCAGCATTTT TRBV4-1 - - TRBJ1-5
CASSHPLGGTWPGYTF TGTGCCAGCAGCCACCCATTGGGGGGGACCTGGCCTGGCTACACCTTC TRBV7-9 - - TRBJ1-2
CASSQPGNTEAFF TGTGCCAGCAGTCAGCCCGGGAACACTGAAGCTTTCTTT TRBV12-3/TRBV12-4 many - TRBJ1-1
CASRQDIAHNSPLHF TGTGCCAGCCGCCAGGATATCGCTCATAATTCACCCCTCCACTTT TRBV7-9 - - TRBJ1-6
CASSDHRARRGEKLFF TGTGCCAGCAGCGACCACAGGGCACGTCGTGGTGAAAAACTGTTTTTT TRBV6-1 many - TRBJ1-4
CASSYGPRFDTEAFF TGTGCCAGCAGTTACGGTCCACGGTTCGACACTGAAGCTTTCTTT TRBV6-2/TRBV6-3 - - TRBJ1-1
CASSQVIQNTEAFF TGCGCCAGCAGCCAAGTCATCCAGAACACTGAAGCTTTCTTT TRBV4-1 - - TRBJ1-1
CASSQDPGSDQPQHF TGTGCCAGCAGCCAAGATCCGGGGTCCGATCAGCCCCAGCATTTT TRBV3-1 few - TRBJ1-5
CASSLDDREAQPQHF TGTGCCAGCAGCTTAGATGACAGGGAGGCACAGCCCCAGCATTTT TRBV7-2 few TRBD1 TRBJ1-5
CASSQGGGETQYF TGCGCCAGCAGCCAAGGCGGCGGGGAGACCCAGTACTTC TRBV4-1 many - TRBJ2-5
CASSSAGQPQHF TGTGCCAGCAGCTCTGCTGGGCAGCCCCAGCATTTT TRBV7-9 - - TRBJ1-5
CASSLNRGQNEKLFF TGTGCTAGCAGCTTAAATAGGGGACAGAATGAAAAACTGTTTTTT TRBV7-7 - TRBD1 TRBJ1-4
CASSDSLNSGNTIYF TGTGCCAGCAGTGATTCACTGAACTCTGGAAACACCATATATTTT TRBV2 - - TRBJ1-3
CASRSPRDRVSTQYF TGTGCCAGCAGATCCCCCCGGGACAGGGTTTCAACGCAGTATTTT TRBV12-3/TRBV12-4 few TRBD1 TRBJ2-3
CASTERDVSYNEQFF TGTGCCAGCACCGAACGGGACGTCTCCTACAATGAGCAGTTCTTC TRBV6-6 few - TRBJ2-1
CSARSDRRALYGYTF TGCAGTGCTAGATCGGACAGAAGAGCACTTTATGGCTACACCTTC TRBV20-1 - - TRBJ1-2
CASSYGAGDQPQHF TGTGCCAGCAGTTATGGGGCTGGGGATCAGCCCCAGCATTTT TRBV6-6 few - TRBJ1-5
CASSFLLIPFGLTDTQYF TGTGCCAGCAGCTTTTTGCTCATCCCGTTTGGTTTAACAGATACGCAGTATTTT TRBV7-8 few - TRBJ2-3
CASSQDGQGRYF TGTGCCAGCAGCCAAGATGGCCAGGGCCGGTACTTC TRBV4-2 few - TRBJ2-4
CASSLRGYSNQPQHF TGTGCCAGCAGCTTACGGGGATATAGCAATCAGCCCCAGCATTTT TRBV11-2 - - TRBJ1-5
CASSRPGQGASTDTQYF TGTGCCAGCAGCCGACCGGGACAGGGGGCGAGCACAGATACGCAGTATTTT TRBV7-9 - TRBD1 TRBJ2-3
CASSQDRWAVEAFF TGCGCCAGCAGCCAAGATCGTTGGGCAGTTGAAGCTTTCTTT TRBV4-3 few - TRBJ1-1
CASRPLKGQETQYF TGTGCCAGCAGACCGCTCAAAGGTCAAGAGACCCAGTACTTC TRBV6-6 few - TRBJ2-5
CASSSTGDNTEAFF TGTGCCAGCAGCTCCACAGGGGACAACACTGAAGCTTTCTTT TRBV7-8 few TRBD1 TRBJ1-1
CASSLAGGGRETQYF TGTGCCAGCAGTCTAGCGGGGGGCGGTAGGGAGACCCAGTACTTC TRBV12-3/TRBV12-4 - TRBD2 TRBJ2-5
CASSTGQGLSSYNSPLHF TGTGCCAGCAGCACCGGACAGGGCCTGAGCTCCTATAATTCACCCCTCCACTTT TRBV11-2 - TRBD1 TRBJ1-6
CASSPGTAYNEQFF TGTGCCAGCAGCCCCGGGACAGCTTACAATGAGCAGTTCTTC TRBV11-2 many TRBD1 TRBJ2-1
CASSEEGSQPQHF TGTGCCAGCAGTGAAGAAGGGTCACAGCCCCAGCATTTT TRBV2 few - TRBJ1-5
CASSHLRQGESGNTIYF TGTGCCAGCTCACACCTTAGACAGGGAGAATCTGGAAACACCATATATTTT TRBV18 few TRBD1 TRBJ1-3
CSARVKGGGYEQYF TGCAGTGCTAGAGTCAAAGGGGGCGGCTACGAGCAGTACTTC TRBV20-1 - TRBD1 TRBJ2-7
CASSLYGSGNTIYF TGTGCCAGCAGTTTGTATGGGTCTGGAAACACCATATATTTT TRBV12-3/TRBV12-4 - - TRBJ1-3
CASSLWMGGGGTDTQYF TGTGCCAGCAGCTTATGGATGGGCGGGGGTGGCACAGATACGCAGTATTTT TRBV7-2 - TRBD2 TRBJ2-3
CASSSLGWGALHNEQFF TGTGCCAGCAGCTCTCTTGGGTGGGGGGCCCTACACAATGAGCAGTTCTTC TRBV7-9 few - TRBJ2-1
CASSHPPGGLNTGELFF TGTGCCAGCAGCCACCCGCCGGGGGGATTAAACACCGGGGAGCTGTTTTTT TRBV7-2 many TRBD2 TRBJ2-2
CASSLSGTGTEAFF TGTGCCAGCAGTTTATCAGGGACCGGCACTGAAGCTTTCTTT TRBV6-2/TRBV6-3 - - TRBJ1-1